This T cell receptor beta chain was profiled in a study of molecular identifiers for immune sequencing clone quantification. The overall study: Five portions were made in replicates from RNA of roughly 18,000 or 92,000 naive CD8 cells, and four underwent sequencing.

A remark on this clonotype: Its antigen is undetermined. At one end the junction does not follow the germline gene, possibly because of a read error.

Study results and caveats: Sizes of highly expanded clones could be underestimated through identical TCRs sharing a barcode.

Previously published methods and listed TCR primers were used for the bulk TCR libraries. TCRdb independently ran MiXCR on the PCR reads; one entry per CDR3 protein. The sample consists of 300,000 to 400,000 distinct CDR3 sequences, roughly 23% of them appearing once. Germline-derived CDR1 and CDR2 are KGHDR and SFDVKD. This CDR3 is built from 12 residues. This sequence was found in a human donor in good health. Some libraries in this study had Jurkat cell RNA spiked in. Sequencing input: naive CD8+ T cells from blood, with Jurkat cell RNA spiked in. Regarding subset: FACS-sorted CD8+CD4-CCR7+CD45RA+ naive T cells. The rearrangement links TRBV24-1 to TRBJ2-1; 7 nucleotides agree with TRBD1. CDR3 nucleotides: TGCGCCCCCAGTGAAAGGGGGCGTGGGCAGTTCTTC. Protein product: CAPSERGRGQFF.